These T cell receptor beta chains were read from a single sample in a study of cytomegalovirus exposure and HLA in healthy donors. The repertoire was sequenced with immunoSEQ multiplex PCR; TCRdb's copy has only in-frame clones and lacks some. Its table records some 96,000 clones. The sample taken for sequencing was PBMCs. These receptors were taken from a woman between 25 and 40 years old in good health and CMV-seronegative. The CDR3 runs from the conserved cysteine through the conserved F or W. The order of the fields is D gene, J gene, V gene, CDR3 protein, CDR3 DNA. A D gene is named only where the DNA matches it firmly.

TRBD1 TRBJ1-6 TRBV6-6 CASSPGQGDSPLHF TGTGCCAGCAGCCCGGGACAGGGGGATTCACCCCTCCACTTT
TRBD1 TRBJ2-5 TRBV6-1 CASSDSGTGKETQYF TGTGCCAGCAGTGATTCCGGGACAGGGAAAGAGACCCAGTACTTC
. TRBJ1-4 TRBV4-1 CASSPMGRGVKLFF TGCGCCAGCAGCCCCATGGGCAGGGGAGTTAAACTGTTTTTT
TRBD1 TRBJ2-6 TRBV7-9 CASSGTGGSGANVLTF TGTGCCAGCAGTGGGACAGGGGGCTCTGGGGCCAACGTCCTGACTTTC
TRBD2 TRBJ2-5 TRBV5-4 CASSLGTSGIETQYF TGTGCCAGCAGCTTGGGGACTAGCGGGATCGAGACCCAGTACTTC
TRBD2 TRBJ2-7 TRBV7-6 CASSPLGRALEQYF TGTGCCAGCAGCCCCCTCGGGAGGGCCTTAGAGCAGTACTTC
TRBD2 TRBJ2-7 TRBV6-1 CASSERGTSGYEQYF TGTGCCAGCAGTGAAAGGGGGACTAGCGGTTACGAGCAGTACTTC
. TRBJ1-2 TRBV11-2 CASSLETRGHPNYGYTF TGTGCCAGCAGCTTAGAAACCCGGGGACATCCGAACTATGGCTACACCTTC
TRBD1 TRBJ2-3 TRBV5-8 CASSSGRQGTDTQYF TGTGCCAGCAGCTCGGGACGACAGGGGACAGATACGCAGTATTTT
. TRBJ1-2 TRBV6-1 CASSEARDYYYTF TGTGCCAGCAGTGAAGCCAGGGATTATTACTACACCTTC
. TRBJ1-3 TRBV6-5 CASSYQNTIYF TGTGCCAGCAGTTACCAAAACACCATATATTTT
TRBD1 TRBJ1-2 TRBV5-8 CASSERTGGYGYTF TGTGCCAGCAGCGAACGGACAGGGGGGTATGGCTACACCTTC
. TRBJ2-7 TRBV5-6 CASSLRQSYEQYF TGTGCCAGCAGCTTGAGACAGTCCTACGAGCAGTACTTC
TRBD2 TRBJ2-7 TRBV19 CASSPLAGETYEQYF TGTGCCAGTAGTCCACTAGCGGGAGAAACCTACGAGCAGTACTTC
TRBD1 TRBJ2-5 TRBV5-1 CASSLTAGGVRETQYF TGCGCCAGCAGCTTGACGGCAGGGGGCGTGAGGGAGACCCAGTACTTC
. TRBJ1-1 TRBV29-1 CSASRTAQNTEAFF TGCAGCGCTTCTCGGACAGCTCAGAACACTGAAGCTTTCTTT
. TRBJ1-5 TRBV28 CASSPPWEGGYSNQPQHF TGTGCCAGCAGTCCCCCCTGGGAGGGAGGGTATAGCAATCAGCCCCAGCATTTT
TRBD1 TRBJ1-4 TRBV5-1 CASSLDEDRAEKLFF TGCGCCAGCAGCTTAGATGAGGACAGGGCTGAAAAACTGTTTTTT
TRBD2 TRBJ2-7 TRBV5-5 CASSTPPGTSGRSYEQYF TGTGCCAGCAGCACCCCCCCCGGGACTAGCGGACGCTCCTACGAGCAGTACTTC
TRBD1 TRBJ1-1 TRBV28 CASSRQGAERMNTEAFF TGTGCCAGCAGCCGACAGGGCGCGGAGCGGATGAACACTGAAGCTTTCTTT
TRBD2 TRBJ2-7 TRBV2 CASRKGLARGEQYF TGTGCCAGCAGGAAGGGACTAGCGAGAGGCGAGCAGTACTTC
. TRBJ2-5 TRBV7-3 CASSPGGESQETQYF TGTGCCAGCAGCCCGGGCGGGGAAAGCCAAGAGACCCAGTACTTC
TRBD1 TRBJ1-2 TRBV9 CASSETRDRVHGYTF TGTGCCAGCAGTGAAACCCGGGACAGGGTGCATGGCTACACCTTC
. TRBJ2-1 TRBV27 CASSFSPTGINEQFF TGTGCCAGCAGCTTCTCCCCCACGGGAATCAATGAGCAGTTCTTC
TRBD2 TRBJ2-3 TRBV6-4 CASSVGTSGSGADTQYF TGTGCCAGCAGTGTGGGGACTAGCGGGAGCGGTGCAGATACGCAGTATTTT
. TRBJ2-5 TRBV11-2 CASSSFREGQYF TGTGCCAGCAGCTCGTTCCGGGAAGGTCAGTACTTC
. TRBJ2-2 TRBV11-2 CASSFTTGTGELFF TGTGCCAGCAGCTTCACAACGGGCACCGGGGAGCTGTTTTTT
TRBD2 TRBJ2-1 TRBV4-2 CASSQPLSGGDNEQFF TGTGCCAGCAGCCAACCTCTTAGCGGGGGAGACAATGAGCAGTTCTTC
. TRBJ1-5 TRBV28 CASSLCLTFSDGLNQPQHF TGTGCCAGCAGTTTATGCTTAACATTTTCGGACGGACTGAATCAGCCCCAGCATTTT
. TRBJ1-1 TRBV18 CASSISAPGNTEAFF TGTGCCAGCTCAATCTCAGCCCCGGGGAACACTGAAGCTTTCTTT
TRBD2 TRBJ2-7 TRBV27 CASSLSPAGSVHEQYF TGTGCCAGCAGTTTATCCCCAGCGGGGAGCGTCCACGAGCAGTACTTC
TRBD1 TRBJ2-3 TRBV27 CASSFLGTGLTDTQYF TGTGCCAGCAGTTTCCTCGGGACAGGGTTGACAGATACGCAGTATTTT
TRBD2 TRBJ2-7 TRBV7-9 CASSLTSGGDYEQYF TGTGCCAGCAGCCTGACTAGCGGGGGGGACTACGAGCAGTACTTC
. TRBJ1-4 TRBV4-2 CASSQDLATNEKLFF TGTGCCAGCAGCCAAGATCTTGCAACTAATGAAAAACTGTTTTTT
. TRBJ1-6 TRBV18 CASSLSLQTVDSPLHF TGTGCCAGCTCTTTGAGCCTACAGACGGTAGATTCACCCCTCCACTTT
TRBD2 TRBJ2-3 TRBV19 CASSQREEADTQYF TGTGCCAGTAGCCAGCGGGAGGAGGCAGATACGCAGTATTTT
. TRBJ2-3 TRBV11-2 CASSLRRASTDTQYF TGTGCCAGCAGCTTACGGCGGGCTAGCACAGATACGCAGTATTTT
. TRBJ1-1 TRBV6-4 CASRNRTSPRLRGTEAFF TGTGCCAGCCGAAATAGGACAAGCCCTCGCTTAAGGGGCACTGAAGCTTTCTTT
. TRBJ1-5 TRBV19 CASSIDPVAGNQPQHF TGTGCCAGTAGTATAGATCCGGTAGCGGGAAATCAGCCCCAGCATTTT
. TRBJ1-1 TRBV6-1 CASSVLGAGTEAFF TGTGCCAGCAGCGTCTTGGGGGCGGGCACTGAAGCTTTCTTT
. TRBJ1-2 TRBV4-1 CASSQDLRVANYGYTF TGCGCCAGCAGCCAAGATTTGAGAGTCGCTAACTATGGCTACACCTTC
. TRBJ1-2 TRBV6-1 CASSEIRQGFYGYTF TGTGCCAGCAGTGAAATACGGCAGGGGTTTTATGGCTACACCTTC
TRBD1 TRBJ1-2 TRBV30 CAWTKDRGSRGYTF TGTGCCTGGACCAAGGACAGGGGGTCCCGCGGCTACACCTTC
. TRBJ2-7 TRBV27 CASSPSGSRYEQYF TGTGCCAGCAGTCCCTCCGGGAGCCGCTACGAGCAGTACTTC
. TRBJ2-6 TRBV7-3 CASSLDRRVSGANVLTF TGTGCCAGCAGCCTTGACAGGCGGGTCTCTGGGGCCAACGTCCTGACTTTC
. TRBJ2-7 TRBV6-1 CASSVQVYEQYF TGTGCCAGCAGTGTACAGGTGTACGAGCAGTACTTC
. TRBJ1-6 TRBV2 CASSGRRELSPLHF TGTGCCAGCAGTGGGAGAAGGGAGCTCTCACCCCTCCACTTT
. TRBJ1-1 TRBV7-6 CASSLEAGTEAFF TGTGCCAGCAGCTTAGAGGCAGGGACTGAAGCTTTCTTT
. TRBJ2-5 TRBV7-2 CASSPRSGPGGETQYF TGTGCCAGCAGCCCGCGTTCGGGACCCGGAGGGGAGACCCAGTACTTC
. TRBJ1-4 TRBV7-9 CASSLDLNEKLFF TGTGCCAGCAGCTTAGATCTTAATGAAAAACTGTTTTTT